These T cell receptor beta chains were read from a single sample in a study of T cells in Graves' hyperthyroidism and ophthalmopathy. MiXCR, run by TCRdb on the multiplex PCR reads, gives a single entry per CDR3 protein. This table holds roughly 420,000 distinct CDR3 sequences, around 14% found once. Sequencing was carried out using blood. The receptor source for this set is a woman aged 18-35 years with Graves' hyperthyroidism. CDR3s include the opening cysteine and the closing phenylalanine or tryptophan. D genes are given only for firm matches. Rows may omit the clone size; those that give it use once, few, many or a size class.

j_call	d_call	clone_size	v_call	cdr3_nt	cdr3_aa
TRBJ2-7	NA	NA	TRBV5-5	TGTGCCAGCAGCGGAAGGGACGTTTCCACCTACGAGCAGTACTTC	CASSGRDVSTYEQYF
TRBJ1-1	NA	many	TRBV2	TGTGCCAGCAGTGCCCGGGCCACAGACCCTGAAGCTTTCTTT	CASSARATDPEAFF
TRBJ2-2	NA	many	TRBV9	TGTGCCAGCAGCGGAAGACTCACCACCGGGGAGCTGTTTTTT	CASSGRLTTGELFF
TRBJ1-3	NA	many	TRBV7-8	TGTGCCAGCAGCCCTCCTTCGATTCCCACCATATATTTT	CASSPPSIPTIYF
TRBJ2-1	NA	many	TRBV24-1	TGTGCCACCAGTGATTCGCAGGGGCTGGATGAGCAGTTCTTC	CATSDSQGLDEQFF
TRBJ1-5	TRBD1	many	TRBV12-3/TRBV12-4	TGTGCCAGCAGCCCACAGGGGATTCAGCCCCAGCATTTT	CASSPQGIQPQHF
TRBJ2-3	TRBD2	many	TRBV7-9	TGTGCCAGCAGCTTAACCCCCCTGGCCGGACTAGCGGGGGCAGATACGCAGTATTTT	CASSLTPLAGLAGADTQYF
TRBJ1-2	NA	many	TRBV9	TGTGCCAGCAGCGACAATACCGGGACCGCAGCTAACTATGGCTACACCTTC	CASSDNTGTAANYGYTF
TRBJ2-7	NA	many	TRBV6-1	TGTGCCAGCAGTTATGCGAGAACCATCTACGAGCAGTACTTC	CASSYARTIYEQYF
TRBJ2-5	NA	many	TRBV11-2	TGTGCCAGCAGCTTACCCTTAGCCGAGGGGGAGACCCAGTACTTC	CASSLPLAEGETQYF
TRBJ2-5	TRBD2	few	TRBV4-1	TGCGCCAGCAGCCAAGATCGTGAGCGGGGGGACAACCAAGAGACCCAGTACTTC	CASSQDRERGDNQETQYF
TRBJ2-3	NA	NA	TRBV3-1	TGTGCCAGCAGTGACCAGCACCCAAGGCTCACAGATACGCAGTATTTT	CASSDQHPRLTDTQYF
TRBJ2-1	NA	many	TRBV27	TGTGCCAGCAGTCACATCGGGACCCTCTACACTGAGCAGTTCTTC	CASSHIGTLYTEQFF
TRBJ2-1	TRBD2	NA	TRBV11-1	TGTGCCAGCAGCTCACCCCTAGCGGGAGTGGACGGTGAGCAGTTCTTC	CASSSPLAGVDGEQFF
TRBJ2-3	NA	many	TRBV28	TGTGCCAGCGTCACCTTCCCGAGCACAGATACGCAGTATTTT	CASVTFPSTDTQYF
TRBJ1-6	TRBD1	many	TRBV2	TGTGCCAGCAGGGAAGAGACAGGGCGTTCGGATTCACCCCTCCACTTT	CASREETGRSDSPLHF
TRBJ1-1	NA	many	TRBV13	TGTGCCAGCAGCTTAGGCCTTATCACTGAAGCTTTCTTT	CASSLGLITEAFF
TRBJ2-3	TRBD2	many	TRBV28	TGTGCCAGCAGTTTAGCGACTAGCGGGAGTGCGACAGATACGCAGTATTTT	CASSLATSGSATDTQYF
TRBJ1-2	NA	many	TRBV20-1	TGCAGTGCTAGAGATAAGTGGGACTATGGCTACACCTTC	CSARDKWDYGYTF
TRBJ1-1	NA	many	TRBV5-1	TGCGCCAGCAGCTATGGGACGGAGAACACTGAAGCTTTCTTT	CASSYGTENTEAFF
TRBJ2-3	TRBD2	NA	TRBV5-1	TGCGCCAGCAGACCATTAACTAGCGGGGGCGCAGATACGCAGTATTTT	CASRPLTSGGADTQYF
TRBJ2-3	TRBD2	NA	TRBV4-3	TGCGCCAGCAGCCAAGAATTCGGGACTAGCGGGGGGACCACAGATACGCAGTATTTT	CASSQEFGTSGGTTDTQYF
TRBJ1-6	NA	few	TRBV2	TGTGCCAGCAGTGAAAGGCCTCAGGGGCAGGGTTCACCCCTCCACTTT	CASSERPQGQGSPLHF
TRBJ2-7	TRBD1	many	TRBV7-6	TGTGCCAGCAGCCTCGGACAGGGTCGCAGCGAGCAGTACTTC	CASSLGQGRSEQYF
TRBJ2-2	TRBD2	NA	TRBV2	TGTGCCAGCAGTGGACTAGCGGGAGTCTCCACCGGGGAGCTGTTTTTT	CASSGLAGVSTGELFF
TRBJ2-7	NA	NA	TRBV20-1	TGCAGTGCTAGACCCCCGCAGGGGGGATTCTACGAGCAGTACTTC	CSARPPQGGFYEQYF
TRBJ2-5	NA	many	TRBV5-1	TGCGCCAGCAGCGGGGGACCGGCGGGGAAGGGAGAGACCCAGTACTTC	CASSGGPAGKGETQYF
TRBJ1-1	NA	many	TRBV29-1	TGCAGCTCCCATTTGGGGGCGGAAGCTTTCTTT	CSSHLGAEAFF
TRBJ2-2	NA	many	TRBV6-2/TRBV6-3	TGTGCCAGCAGTCCCCCACAGACCCTGTTCACCGGGGAGCTGTTTTTT	CASSPPQTLFTGELFF
TRBJ1-2	NA	many	TRBV7-8	TGTGCCAGCAGCGCGCAGGGTTATGGCTACACCTTC	CASSAQGYGYTF
TRBJ1-1	NA	many	TRBV7-9	TGTGCCAGCAGCCAAGGACAGCCGCATAGATACACTGAAGCTTTCTTT	CASSQGQPHRYTEAFF
TRBJ2-1	NA	few	TRBV6-2/TRBV6-3	TGTGCCAGCAGCCCCGAAGACCCGGTGCAGGCTTCAGGGGGGGGTGAGCAGTTCTTC	CASSPEDPVQASGGGEQFF
TRBJ2-7	TRBD1	NA	TRBV6-1	TGTGCCAGCAGTGAATTGGTTGGAGCGGGACAGGGTCTACACGAGCAGTACTTC	CASSELVGAGQGLHEQYF
TRBJ2-6	TRBD1	few	TRBV12-3/TRBV12-4	TGTGCCACGATTCCCCGCCGGACAGGGAGGGCCAACGTCCTGACTTTC	CATIPRRTGRANVLTF
TRBJ1-4	NA	many	TRBV12-3/TRBV12-4	TGTGCCAGCAGCCCTAGGGGGAGGGGTAATGAAAAACTGTTTTTT	CASSPRGRGNEKLFF
TRBJ2-7	NA	NA	TRBV15	TGTGCCGCCGGTTTCATGGAGGGGGAGCAGTACTTC	CAAGFMEGEQYF
TRBJ1-4	TRBD1	NA	TRBV6-5	TGTGCCAGCAGTTACTCCTTCATTCAGGGGGGCGATGAAAAACTGTTTTTT	CASSYSFIQGGDEKLFF
TRBJ1-1	NA	NA	TRBV10-3	TGTGCCATCATGAGCGAGACGGGGACTGAAGCTTTCTTT	CAIMSETGTEAFF
TRBJ1-4	NA	NA	TRBV2	TGTGCCAGCAGTGTCAGGGCAACTAATGAAAAACTGTTTTTT	CASSVRATNEKLFF
TRBJ1-6	NA	many	TRBV6-1	TGTGCCAGCACAAACGGGACTCCGGGAATTAATTCACCCCTCCACTTT	CASTNGTPGINSPLHF
TRBJ2-4	NA	many	TRBV3-1	TGTGCCAGCAGCCAAGGACAGATCCCCAAAAACATTCAGTACTTC	CASSQGQIPKNIQYF
TRBJ2-2	NA	few	TRBV4-1	TGCGCCAGCAGCCTTTACGGTACCCACGACACCGGGGAGCTGTTTTTT	CASSLYGTHDTGELFF
TRBJ2-5	TRBD2	NA	TRBV5-6	TGTGCCAGCAGCTTGTTAGCGGGAGGGCCGGGGGAGACCCAGTACTTC	CASSLLAGGPGETQYF
TRBJ2-1	TRBD2	NA	TRBV20-1	TGCAGTGCTAGCGGTCCCGGGACTAGTTCAGGTTATGAGCAGTTCTTC	CSASGPGTSSGYEQFF
TRBJ2-1	NA	many	TRBV10-1	TGCGCCAGCAGTGAGTCAGCTGACCACAATGAGCAGTTCTTC	CASSESADHNEQFF
TRBJ2-5	TRBD2	NA	TRBV14	TGTGCCAGCAGCCTTATGGGACTAGCGGGAGGAGAGACCCAGTACTTC	CASSLMGLAGGETQYF
TRBJ2-1	NA	NA	TRBV6-5	TGTGCCAGCAGTTACTCTGCTAGCGCCTACAATGAGCAGTTCTTC	CASSYSASAYNEQFF
TRBJ2-2	NA	few	TRBV5-5	TGTGCCAGCAGCTTGGTACCTCTTGGAAGTCCCGGGGAGCTGTTTTTT	CASSLVPLGSPGELFF